These 22 T cell receptor beta chains came from one sample sequenced in a study of Graves' ophthalmopathy and Graves' hyperthyroidism. RNA transcripts were the source from which TCR beta CDR3 regions were amplified. HTBI primers were used in a first-round RT-PCR, which preceded a second-round multiplex PCR. TCRdb re-derived calls from the multiplex PCR reads in MiXCR, one entry per CDR3 protein. Of almost 750,000 distinct CDR3 sequences detected, 35% to 50% appear once; the ten largest clones hold 40% to 45%. Input material: peripheral blood. Receptor source: an adult man with Graves' ophthalmopathy.

The table lists this clonotype with many counts. The V and J genes are TRBV7-2 and TRBJ2-7; D gene ambiguous. The ends were cut back, 0 bases at V and 2 bases at J, with 17 bases in the middle. This CDR3 spans 17 amino acids. Germline assignment: CDR1 SGHTA and CDR2 FQGNSA. CDR3 in DNA: TGTGCCAGCAGCTTAGCGCCACCGTGGACCGGAACCTACGAGCAGTACTTC. This sequence encodes CASSLAPPWTGTYEQYF.

The chain employs TRBV6-6 and TRBJ1-2; a possible D gene is TRBD1 (6 bases). Trimming pared 5 bases from V and 4 bases from J, leaving 14 bases between. CDR3 length equals 14 residues. Germline V gene data show CDR1 as MNHNY and CDR2 as SVGAGI (reference sequence). CDR3 coding DNA: TGTGCCAGCAGTACCCCGACAGGCGGCTATGGCTACACCTTC. This encodes CASSTPTGGYGYTF.

This chain links TRBV20-1 with TRBJ2-2; D uncertain. This CDR3 region has 12 residues. Germline V gene data show CDR1 as DFQATT and CDR2 as SNEGSKA (reference sequence). V lost 3 bases, J lost 4 bases, and 6 bases lay in between. CDR3 bases: TGCAGTGCTAGCAGTCCCACCGGGGAGCTGTTTTTT. Amino acid sequence: CSASSPTGELFF.

The chain employs TRBV5-1 and TRBJ2-7; 10 bases are shared with TRBD2. CDR3 length equals 14 residues. The J segment lost 6 bases and the V segment lost 2 bases, leaving 5 bases of the junction unmatched. Germline CDR1 is SGHRS and CDR2 is YFSETQ. CDR3 loop: CASSLLIAGGEQYF. The CDR3 DNA reads TGCGCCAGCAGCTTATTAATAGCGGGAGGCGAGCAGTACTTC.

The chain links TRBV7-4 to TRBJ2-7; D is perhaps TRBD2 (5 bases). The V end lost 4 bases, the J end lost 2 bases, and 9 bases lay between the germline ends. CDR3 length: 13 amino acids. Germline V gives CDR1 SGHVT, CDR2 SQSDAQ. The CDR3 DNA reads as TGTGCCAGCAGCTGGACTCGTACCTACGAGCAGTACTTC. Its translation: CASSWTRTYEQYF.

V is TRBV6-5 and J is TRBJ2-7; 12 nucleotides align to TRBD2. The V segment lost 6 bases and the J segment 3 bases; nucleotides outside the gene matches: 3. Germline V lookup: CDR1 MNHEY, CDR2 SVGAGI. The CDR3 extends over 14 amino acids. The CDR3 spells CASRTSGGVYEQYF. The CDR3 DNA reads TGTGCCAGCAGGACTAGCGGGGGAGTCTACGAGCAGTACTTC.

This clonotype was recorded at least ten times. The J gene is TRBJ1-2, the V gene TRBV10-3; the D gene is possibly TRBD1 (5 bases). Germline values: CDR1 ENHRY, CDR2 SYGVKD. The V gene lost 8 bases and the J gene lost 6 bases, with 16 bases spanning the gap. CDR3 length: 13 amino acids. CDR3 in DNA: TGTGCCATCCGGATTGGGACGGAAGATGGCTACACCTTC. This translates into CAIRIGTEDGYTF.

The chain uses TRBV28 and TRBJ2-7; D unresolved. Germline V lookup: CDR1 MDHEN, CDR2 SYDVKM. Trimming removed 5 bases from V and 5 bases from J, with 7 bases in between. The CDR3 spans 11 residues. The CDR3 loop reads CASSVKNEQYF. CDR3 bases: TGTGCCAGCAGTGTTAAGAACGAGCAGTACTTC.

The chain uses TRBV24-1 and TRBJ1-5, with D possibly matching TRBD1 (5 bases). CDR1 is KGHDR and CDR2 is SFDVKD in the germline V gene. The CDR3 contains 14 residues. Trimming left V 4 bases short and J 7 bases short, with 13 bases between. Written as DNA, the CDR3 is TGTGCCACCAGTGACCCCGGGGGGGAGCAGCCCCAGCATTTT. It encodes CATSDPGGEQPQHF.

V usage is TRBV15 and J usage is TRBJ1-1, with D unclear. Germline lookup yields CDR1 LNHNV and CDR2 YYDKDF (reference sequence). The CDR3 length is 13 residues. V was trimmed by 5 bases and J by 1 base, leaving 8 bases between them. CDR3 amino acids: CATSVSRNTEAFF. The CDR3 region has the DNA TGTGCCACCAGCGTTTCGAGGAACACTGAAGCTTTCTTT.

This clonotype was picked up a small number of times. The V and J genes are TRBV20-1 and TRBJ1-2; perhaps TRBD1 as D (5 bases). This CDR3 spans 15 amino acids. Germline V lookup: CDR1 DFQATT, CDR2 SNEGSKA (reference sequence). V lost 1 base to trimming and J lost 3 bases, with 15 bases between them. CDR3 in DNA: TGCAGTGCTAGAGTTCCCCACGGGACGGACTATGGCTACACCTTC. Its protein product is CSARVPHGTDYGYTF.

V and J are TRBV5-6 and TRBJ1-5; 7 bases map to TRBD1. Germline loops: CDR1 SGHDT, CDR2 YYEEEE. This CDR3 spans 16 amino acids. V trimming: 0 bases; J trimming: 11 bases; junction bases outside the gene matches: 14. The CDR3 is CASSLVNRDREETQHF. DNA of the CDR3: TGTGCCAGCAGCTTGGTGAATAGGGACAGAGAAGAGACCCAGCATTTT.

The genes are TRBV14 and TRBJ2-7, with 13 bases aligning to TRBD2. With 4 bases clipped from V and 2 bases from J, the junction kept 17 bases outside the gene matches. The length of the CDR3 is 20 residues. Looked up from germline, CDR1 is SGHDN and CDR2 is FVKESK. For the CDR3, the DNA is TGTGCCAGCAGCCTCAGTTCCGGACTAGCGGGAGACAGGGTAACCTACGAGCAGTACTTC. This encodes CASSLSSGLAGDRVTYEQYF.

This clonotype has more than one count but fewer than ten. The V gene is TRBV4-1, the J gene TRBJ2-7; D not certain. Trimming took 4 bases from V and 6 from J, leaving 10 bases between them. This CDR3 has 12 residues. Germline assignment: CDR1 MGHRA and CDR2 YSYEKL. The CDR3: CASSLQGAEQYF. The CDR3 nucleotides read TGCGCCAGCAGCCTCCAAGGAGCCGAGCAGTACTTC.

The table lists this clonotype with many counts. This chain links TRBV19 with TRBJ1-4; D not certain. The CDR3 loop spans 13 amino acids. The germline V and J ends were trimmed by 3 bases and 5 bases, with 7 bases remaining between them. Looked up from germline, CDR1 is LNHDA and CDR2 is SQIVND (reference sequence). CDR3 loop: CASSMARNEKLFF. As DNA, the CDR3 is TGTGCCAGTAGTATGGCCAGGAATGAAAAACTGTTTTTT.

This clonotype has a count of ten or more. The V gene is TRBV29-1, the J gene TRBJ2-7; D not certain. V was clipped by 4 bases and J by 0 bases, with 13 bases between them. Germline CDR1 reads SQVTM; CDR2 reads ANQGSEA. This CDR3 comprises 14 residues. In DNA, the CDR3 is TGCAGCGTTGTGCCAGCGACGAGCTCCTACGAGCAGTACTTC. Encoded protein: CSVVPATSSYEQYF.

Ten or more counts support this clonotype. The chain employs TRBV15 and TRBJ2-2, with 9 bases matching TRBD1. CDR1 and CDR2 (germline): LNHNV, YYDKDF (reference sequence). The CDR3 has 14 amino acids. V gave up 4 bases and J gave up 7 bases; unmatched junction bases: 4. The CDR3, as DNA: TGTGCCACCAGCAAAAGGACAGGGGACGGGGAGCTGTTTTTT. It yields the protein CATSKRTGDGELFF.

The chain recombines TRBV7-9 with TRBJ1-1, with D unclear. V dropped 4 bases and J dropped 4 bases, with 16 bases sitting between them. The CDR3 loop spans 15 amino acids. Germline CDR1 and CDR2: SEHNR and FQNEAQ (reference sequence). CDR3 in amino acids: CASSYTLHGGTEAFF. The DNA of the CDR3 is TGTGCCAGCAGCTACACGCTCCACGGCGGCACTGAAGCTTTCTTT.

This clonotype appeared many times. V gene TRBV7-2 combines with J gene TRBJ2-5, with TRBD2 matching 9 bases. Germline V gene sequence: CDR1 SGHTA, CDR2 FQGNSA. The CDR3 consists of 15 residues. V gave up 5 bases and J gave up 4 bases; unmatched junction bases: 8. For the CDR3, the DNA is TGTGCCAGCAGCCTCGCGCGGGGGGGCATAGAGACCCAGTACTTC. Amino acid sequence: CASSLARGGIETQYF.

This clonotype was seen more than once but under ten times. The chain recombines TRBV5-8 with TRBJ1-3; D may be TRBD1 (5 bases). V lost 4 bases and J 4 bases, leaving 12 bases between the germline ends. Germline-derived CDR1 and CDR2 are SGHTS and YDEGEE. The length of the CDR3 is 14 residues. CDR3 DNA sequence: TGTGCCAGCAGCCCGCCGGGACGCGGAAACACCATATATTTT. Translation: CASSPPGRGNTIYF. The full variable domain, with the rest looked up from reference TRBV5-8 and TRBJ1-3, is EAGVTQSPTHLIKTRGQQATLRCSPISGHTSVYWYQQALGLGLQFLLWYDEGEERNRGNFPPRFSGRQFPNYSSELNVNALELEDSALYLCASSPPGRGNTIYFGEGSWLTVV.

This chain joins TRBV2 and TRBJ1-2; D is possibly TRBD1 (6 bases). The CDR3 contains 14 residues. V was trimmed by 4 bases and J by 8 bases, leaving 17 bases between them. Germline V lookup: CDR1 SNHLY, CDR2 FYNNEI. As DNA, the CDR3 is TGTGCCAGCAGTGGTGACGGGGGCGCTTTCGGCTACACCTTC. Protein sequence: CASSGDGGAFGYTF.

This clonotype came up a few times. The genes are TRBV10-2 and TRBJ1-5, with TRBD1 matching over 7 bases. V lost 6 bases to trimming and J lost 4 bases; unmatched junction nucleotides: 6. This CDR3 region has 14 residues. Germline V gene data show CDR1 as WSHSY and CDR2 as SAAADI. CDR3 DNA: TGCGCCAGCAGGGCGACAGGGCAAAATCAGCCCCAGCATTTT. Protein: CASRATGQNQPQHF.